One and the same sample provided the 26 T cell receptor beta chains below, sequenced in a study of radiotherapy plus CTLA-4 blockade in lung cancer. Using immunoSEQ multiplex PCR, the repertoire was profiled, and TCRdb retains in-frame clones only, with some absent. The table lists 120,000 or so clones, about four fifths of them singletons. Sequences were derived from peripheral blood, sampled from a patient treated with radiotherapy plus ipilimumab. The receptors shown here come from a human donor with non-small cell lung cancer who had a partial response to radiotherapy plus ipilimumab.

The chain carries TRBV6-5 and TRBJ2-7; TRBD1 agrees at 7 bases. V lost 5 bases and J lost 6; bases outside the gene matches: 10. The CDR3 contains 14 residues. Germline V gene lookup returns CDR1 MNHEY and CDR2 SVGAGI. Here the CDR3 reads CASSPDRAGVEQYF. CDR3 DNA sequence: TGTGCCAGCAGTCCCGACAGGGCCGGGGTCGAGCAGTACTTC.

The chain has TRBV5-1 and TRBJ1-2, with 9 bases lining up with TRBD1. This CDR3 is 15 amino acids long. Losses at the gene ends were 4 bases for V and 4 bases for J; bases not matched to a gene: 8. Germline CDR1 reads SGHRS; CDR2 reads YFSETQ. In DNA, the CDR3 is TGCGCCAGCAGCGGATCGGGACAGGGTGTCTATGGCTACACCTTC. This codes for CASSGSGQGVYGYTF.

Here the CDR3 DNA reads TGTGCCAGCGCACAGGGGGATACGCAGTATTTT. This encodes CASAQGDTQYF. V and J are TRBV9 and TRBJ2-3; 7 positions match TRBD1. V gave up 7 bases and J gave up 6 bases; unmatched junction bases: 2. This CDR3 contains 11 residues. Germline V gene lookup returns CDR1 SGDLS and CDR2 YYNGEE.

The chain couples TRBV18 to TRBJ2-7; unclear D gene. The germline CDR1 and CDR2 sequences are KGHSH and LQKENI. Trimming took off 6 bases at V and 4 bases at J, with 10 bases between the two ends. There are 12 residues in the CDR3. The CDR3 loop reads CASSPSLYEQYF. The CDR3 DNA reads TGTGCCAGCTCGCCAAGCTTGTACGAGCAGTACTTC.

The DNA for the CDR3 is TGTGCTAGTGGCCTCACCCTGGACAGAAAACCCTACGAGCAGTACTTC. As protein: CASGLTLDRKPYEQYF. The genes are TRBV12-5 and TRBJ2-7; perhaps TRBD1 as D (6 bases). The CDR3 is made up of 16 amino acids. Deletions cut 6 bases from V and 2 bases from J, with 20 bases between. Germline assignment: CDR1 LGHNT and CDR2 FRNRAP.

This sequence joins TRBV5-6 and TRBJ2-7, with 8 bases lining up with TRBD2. The CDR3 covers 14 residues. Germline V gene sequence: CDR1 SGHDT, CDR2 YYEEEE. J was trimmed by 4 bases and V by 7 bases; bases with no gene match: 10. The DNA of the CDR3 is TGTGCCAGCGGCACGGGAGGGGCATCTTACGAGCAGTACTTC. This gives the protein CASGTGGASYEQYF.

V and J are TRBV4-2 and TRBJ2-3; 8 positions match TRBD2. Germline CDR1 LGHNA, CDR2 YNFKEQ. The V segment lost 9 bases and the J segment 0 bases; nucleotides outside the gene matches: 8. This CDR3 has 15 amino acids. Here the CDR3 reads CASTPSGSSTDTQYF. In DNA, the CDR3 is TGTGCCAGTACACCTAGCGGGTCTAGCACAGATACGCAGTATTTT.

The chain has TRBV9 and TRBJ2-1, with D uncertain. Germline loops: CDR1 SGDLS, CDR2 YYNGEE. Trimming left V 0 bases short and J 7 bases short, with 14 bases between. This CDR3 is built from 15 residues. Written as DNA, the CDR3 is TGTGCCAGCAGCGTAGGCGCAGGAACAATTAATGAGCAGTTCTTC. Translation: CASSVGAGTINEQFF.

The CDR3, as DNA: TGTGCCAGCAGCGTAGGAGGCGGGGGATCTAACTATGGCTACACCTTC. Translating it yields CASSVGGGGSNYGYTF. The gene calls are TRBV9 and TRBJ1-2; a possible D gene is TRBD1 (5 bases). Germline V gene data show CDR1 as SGDLS and CDR2 as YYNGEE. The CDR3 length is 16 residues. V was pared by 0 bases and J by 0 bases, with 12 bases between.

Many counts were recorded for this clone. This chain joins TRBV6-5 and TRBJ2-7, with TRBD1 as a possible D gene (6 bases). With 7 bases removed from V and 2 bases from J, the gap between germline ends came to 12 bases. This CDR3 is 13 amino acids long. Germline-derived CDR1 and CDR2 are MNHEY and SVGAGI. The CDR3 loop reads CASTQQGPYEQYF. The CDR3 DNA reads TGTGCCAGCACCCAACAGGGCCCCTACGAGCAGTACTTC.

This chain links TRBV19 with TRBJ2-2; TRBD1 might be the D (5 bases). CDR3 length equals 15 residues. Germline V CDR1 and CDR2: LNHDA, SQIVND (reference sequence). The V gene lost 4 bases and the J gene lost 4 bases, with 13 bases spanning the gap. CDR3 loop: CASSTIDSITGELFF. DNA for the CDR3: TGTGCCAGTAGTACCATTGACAGCATCACCGGGGAGCTGTTTTTT. The full variable domain, in which reference TRBV19 and TRBJ2-2 provide the parts outside the CDR3, is DGGITQSPKYLFRKEGQNVTLSCEQNLNHDAMYWYRQDPGQGLRLIYYSQIVNDFQKGDIAEGYSVSREKKESFPLTVTSAQKNPTAFYLCASSTIDSITGELFFGEGSRLTVL.

There are a few counts of this clone. This chain joins TRBV2 and TRBJ1-3; D is unclear. CDR1 and CDR2 from the germline V gene are SNHLY and FYNNEI. V was trimmed by 5 bases and J by 2 bases, leaving 7 bases between them. CDR3 length: 13 amino acids. The CDR3 region has the DNA TGTGCCAGCAGTCCAGGCCCTGGAAACACCATATATTTT. This codes for CASSPGPGNTIYF.

The J gene is TRBJ1-1, the V gene TRBV30, with D perhaps matching TRBD1 (5 bases). Germline CDR1 is GTSNPN and CDR2 is SVGIG (reference sequence). V was cut by 2 bases and J by 5 bases, with 12 bases left in between. The CDR3 totals 13 residues. The CDR3 sequence: CAWSNNRFTEAFF. The CDR3 DNA sequence: TGTGCCTGGAGTAACAACAGGTTTACTGAAGCTTTCTTT.

V and J are TRBV10-3 and TRBJ2-3, with TRBD2 matching 14 bases. From germline, CDR1 is ENHRY and CDR2 SYGVKD. The CDR3 contains 15 residues. V lost 9 bases and J lost 4; bases outside the gene matches: 6. DNA for the CDR3: TGTGCCATTTCCGGACTAGCGGGAGGAGCAGATACGCAGTATTTT. Residues: CAISGLAGGADTQYF.

The chain carries TRBV29-1 and TRBJ2-1; 8 bases agree with TRBD1. Per the germline V gene, CDR1 is SQVTM and CDR2 is ANQGSEA. This CDR3 contains 13 residues. The V gene end was trimmed by 7 bases and the J gene end by 12 bases; junction bases not matched to a gene: 14. The CDR3 sequence: CSAWGQGALGQFF. The CDR3 DNA reads as TGCAGCGCTTGGGGGCAGGGGGCCTTGGGGCAGTTCTTC.

This chain connects TRBV27 to TRBJ2-1; no reliable D call. Trimming left V 2 bases short and J 0 bases short, with 8 bases between. Looked up from germline, CDR1 is MNHEY and CDR2 is SMNVEV (reference sequence). This CDR3 has 15 residues. CDR3 DNA sequence: TGTGCCAGCAGTTTAGTACGGAGCTCCTACAATGAGCAGTTCTTC. This gives the protein CASSLVRSSYNEQFF.

V and J are TRBV23-1 and TRBJ2-5, with a possible D match to TRBD1 (6 bases). TRBV23-1 is treated as an ORF (open reading frame) with a function not yet certain. Trimming removed 6 bases at V and 5 bases at J, with 16 bases between. The CDR3 loop spans 14 amino acids. The CDR3 reads CASSLLGGGETQYF. DNA for the CDR3: TGCGCCAGCAGCCTTCTTGGGGGCGGGGAGACCCAGTACTTC.

The chain recombines TRBV28 with TRBJ1-2; D is undetermined. The CDR3 contains 13 residues. The ends were cut back, 6 bases at V and 4 bases at J, with 12 bases in the middle. Per the germline V gene, CDR1 is MDHEN and CDR2 is SYDVKM. The CDR3 region is CASSKQSPYGYTF. In DNA form, the CDR3 reads TGTGCCAGCAGCAAACAGAGTCCCTATGGCTACACCTTC.

The chain employs TRBV5-1 and TRBJ1-2, with D uncertain. V was clipped by 8 bases and J by 6 bases, with 23 bases between them. The germline V gene encodes CDR1 SGHRS and CDR2 YFSETQ. The CDR3 contains 15 residues. CDR3 region: CASGGVGPSNNGYTF. The CDR3 DNA sequence: TGCGCCAGTGGAGGAGTCGGCCCGAGCAACAATGGCTACACCTTC.

About this clone: The sample has other DNA sequences that encode this CDR3 too. The rearrangement uses TRBV5-1 and TRBJ2-2; 8 nucleotides agree with TRBD2. Trimming removed 4 bases from V and 1 base from J; junction bases left unmatched: 0. In germline, CDR1 is SGHRS, CDR2 YFSETQ. The CDR3 runs to 14 residues. In nucleotides, the CDR3 is TGCGCCAGCAGCACTAGCGGGAACACCGGGGAGCTGTTTTTT. Its protein is CASSTSGNTGELFF.

The chain employs TRBV18 and TRBJ1-1; weak D call: TRBD1 (5 bases). V gave up 2 bases and J gave up 2 bases, with 12 bases separating them. This CDR3 region has 15 residues. Looked up from germline, CDR1 is KGHSH and CDR2 is LQKENI. The CDR3 reads CASSPVGGENTEAFF. CDR3 nucleotides: TGTGCCAGCTCACCAGTGGGGGGAGAAAACACTGAAGCTTTCTTT.

On this clone: A junction end diverges from the germline sequence, so it may reflect a read error. For the CDR3, the DNA is TGTGCCAGCTCACCCGACCACAGGGATGGCTGCACCTTC. It yields the protein CASSPDHRDGCTF. This sequence joins TRBV18 and TRBJ1-2, with D perhaps TRBD1 (6 bases). Germline V CDR1 and CDR2: KGHSH, LQKENI. This CDR3 spans 13 amino acids.

V gene TRBV18 combines with J gene TRBJ2-1, with a weak D call TRBD2 (5 bases). The V gene's germline CDR1 is KGHSH and CDR2 LQKENI. The V end was cut by 4 bases, the J end by 6 bases, with 10 bases between. The CDR3 extends over 13 amino acids. For the CDR3, the DNA is TGTGCCAGCTCACTCCCGAGGGCCAATGAGCAGTTCTTC. Residues: CASSLPRANEQFF.

The gene calls are TRBV6-6 and TRBJ2-1; D is undetermined. CDR3 length equals 16 residues. CDR1 is MNHNY, CDR2 SVGAGI, per germline (reference sequence). The V and J ends lost 4 bases and 0 bases respectively, with 13 bases between them. The CDR3 reads CASSSPGGSSYNEQFF. The CDR3 DNA follows: TGTGCCAGCAGTTCCCCCGGCGGTAGCTCCTACAATGAGCAGTTCTTC.

This clone is a singleton in its sample. The junction departs from germline at one end; a sequencing error may be responsible. The rearrangement links TRBV18 to TRBJ1-4; the D is unclear. Germline values: CDR1 KGHSH, CDR2 LQKENI. The CDR3 sequence is 18 residues long. CDR3 in DNA: TGTGCCAGCTCACCACCGGTTGCAGGAGGGCTGGGTAGTGAAAAACTGCTTTTT. This codes for CASSPPVAGGLGSEKLLF.

The chain combines TRBV18 with TRBJ1-5, with a tentative D call TRBD1 (5 bases). Germline V lookup: CDR1 KGHSH, CDR2 LQKENI. V was pared by 2 bases and J by 2 bases, with 13 bases between. This CDR3 comprises 16 residues. CDR3 nucleotides: TGTGCCAGCTCACCATCCCATTCGGGGGGCAATCAGCCCCAGCATTTT. This gives the protein CASSPSHSGGNQPQHF.